The text below deals with one TCR beta chain. Study processing details: Reference gene primer amplification gave nucleated cell count estimates. Sequenced by immunoSEQ multiplex PCR; TCRdb stores in-frame clones only, minus some. The DNA gave D and trimming, while V, J and clone size come from that table. The sample lists about 400,000 clones; around 87% were seen once. Cohorts were based on clinical histories the participants reported. V lost 3 bases and J lost 3, with 20 bases in between. The CDR3 is made up of 17 amino acids. Germline loops: CDR1 LGHNT, CDR2 FRNRAP. The sample is drawn from a study of blood T cell repertoires in COVID-19. Study background: Samples of COVID-19 (acute and convalescent) were obtained from the United States, Italy and Spain.

What was sequenced was PBMCs or T cells enriched from blood (not recorded which). The TCR comes from a man between 35 and 55 years old in a cohort exposed to, infected with or recovered from COVID-19 (not recorded which). The V and J genes are TRBV12-5 and TRBJ2-5; tentatively, D is TRBD2 (6 bases). DNA for the CDR3: TGTGCTAGTGGTTTTTCGCGGACCGGAGGGCCTGAAGAGACCCAGTACTTC. Amino acid sequence: CASGFSRTGGPEETQYF. The variable domain in full, completed from reference TRBV12-5 and TRBJ2-5, reads DARVTQTPRHKVTEMGQEVTMRCQPILGHNTVFWYRQTMMQGLELLAYFRNRAPLDDSGMPKDRFSAEMPDATLATLKIQPSEPRDSAVYFCASGFSRTGGPEETQYFGPGTRLLVL.